The 26 T cell receptor beta chains below all came from one sample that was sequenced in a study of shared clonotypes between healthy human individuals. The assay was immunoSEQ multiplex PCR, and TCRdb's table has in-frame clones only and misses some. This table has around 99,000 clones, 68% appearing once. Sequencing was carried out using memory CD8+ T cells sorted from blood. The subset was: CD45RO+ cells pooled with CCR7-negative TemRA cells. These receptors were taken from a man aged 25-45 years in good health.

The gene calls are TRBV9 and TRBJ2-1; D is perhaps TRBD1 (5 bases). CDR1 SGDLS and CDR2 YYNGEE come from the germline V gene. This CDR3 has 15 amino acids. V dropped 3 bases and J dropped 15 bases, with 25 bases sitting between them. CDR3 nucleotides: TGTGCCAGCAGCGCCACCGCTCAGGTTGCGGACAAACTGTTCTTC. It encodes CASSATAQVADKLFF.

This clone was detected only a few times. The chain joins TRBV4-1 to TRBJ1-2; 8 bases are shared with TRBD1. Germline CDR1 is MGHRA and CDR2 is YSYEKL. V shed 2 bases, J shed 5 bases, and the junction held 13 bases outside the gene matches. This CDR3 has 17 residues. The CDR3 protein is CASSQKGQGNIKYGYTF. CDR3 sequence (DNA): TGCGCCAGCAGCCAAAAAGGACAGGGTAATATTAAATATGGCTACACCTTC.

The chain has TRBV7-2 and TRBJ2-3; no clear D gene. The CDR3 spans 13 residues. The germline gives CDR1 SGHTA, CDR2 FQGNSA. V was pared by 5 bases and J by 3 bases, with 9 bases between. The DNA for the CDR3 is TGTGCCAGCAGCGGCGGCCCGACAGATACGCAGTATTTT. Translating gives CASSGGPTDTQYF.

This chain uses TRBV5-1 with TRBJ2-7, with D uncertain. The germline V gene has CDR1 SGHRS and CDR2 YFSETQ. The V end lost 0 bases, the J end lost 4 bases, and 8 bases lay between the germline ends. This CDR3 is built from 13 residues. The CDR3 spells CASSLGYLYEQYF. The CDR3 DNA reads TGCGCCAGCAGCTTGGGGTACTTGTACGAGCAGTACTTC. The full variable domain, its missing parts supplied by reference TRBV5-1 and TRBJ2-7, is KAGVTQTPRYLIKTRGQQVTLSCSPISGHRSVSWYQQTPGQGLQFLFEYFSETQRNKGNFPGRFSGRQFSNSRSEMNVSTLELGDSALYLCASSLGYLYEQYFGPGTRLTVT.

V is TRBV7-2 and J is TRBJ2-1, with a possible D match to TRBD2 (6 bases). Trimming pared 8 bases from V and 0 bases from J, leaving 11 bases between. The CDR3 runs to 14 residues. Germline assignment: CDR1 SGHTA and CDR2 FQGNSA. The CDR3 nucleotides are TGTGCCAGCCCGGGAGACGACTCCTACAATGAGCAGTTCTTC. Protein product: CASPGDDSYNEQFF. Combining the CDR3 with reference TRBV7-2 and TRBJ2-1 gives the whole variable domain GAGVSQSPSNKVTEKGKDVELRCDPISGHTALYWYRQSLGQGLEFLIYFQGNSAPDKSGLPSDRFSAERTGGSVSTLTIQRTQQEDSAVYLCASPGDDSYNEQFFGPGTRLTVL.

The rearrangement joins TRBV10-3 to TRBJ1-4; perhaps TRBD1 as D (6 bases). Germline CDR1 and CDR2: ENHRY and SYGVKD. Trimming removed 2 bases from V and 0 bases from J, with 13 bases in between. The CDR3 is made up of 17 amino acids. This CDR3 is CAISEPGDTATNEKLFF. For the CDR3, the DNA is TGTGCCATCAGTGAGCCCGGGGACACTGCAACTAATGAAAAACTGTTTTTT.

This chain joins TRBV6-1 and TRBJ1-1; D is unclear. The V end lost 3 bases, the J end lost 4 bases, and 12 bases lay between the germline ends. CDR1 and CDR2 from the germline V gene are MNHNS and SASEGT. The CDR3 sequence is 14 residues long. The DNA for the CDR3 is TGTGCCAGCAGTGAGAAGGGTCTAGGCACTGAAGCTTTCTTT. This encodes CASSEKGLGTEAFF.

V gene TRBV7-9 combines with J gene TRBJ2-1; D might be TRBD2 (6 bases). Germline V gene lookup returns CDR1 SEHNR and CDR2 FQNEAQ (reference sequence). This CDR3 region has 15 residues. The germline V and J ends were trimmed by 10 bases and 12 bases, with 28 bases remaining between them. CDR3 amino acids: CATLVGLPGDSGQFF. The DNA for the CDR3 is TGTGCCACCCTGGTTGGACTACCGGGAGATTCGGGGCAGTTCTTC.

The count of this clone is one. The CDR3 region is CASSERLARPLADTQYF. DNA of the CDR3: TGTGCCAGCAGCGAACGACTAGCGAGGCCCCTAGCAGATACGCAGTATTTT. V usage is TRBV7-9 and J usage is TRBJ2-3, with 8 bases lining up with TRBD2. Trimming cost V 5 bases and J 4 bases; bases outside gene matches: 14. The CDR3 loop spans 17 amino acids. The V gene's germline CDR1 is SEHNR and CDR2 FQNEAQ (reference sequence).

This clone was seen a few times. The CDR3 DNA reads as TGTGCCAGCAGCGTAGGCGCGGGAGGGCAAGAGCAGTACTTC. It encodes CASSVGAGGQEQYF. The chain links TRBV9 to TRBJ2-7; 9 bases fit TRBD2. The germline gives CDR1 SGDLS, CDR2 YYNGEE. V lost 0 bases to trimming and J lost 7 bases; unmatched junction nucleotides: 5. The CDR3 has 14 amino acids.

The chain has TRBV9 and TRBJ2-5, with 13 positions matching TRBD2. This CDR3 spans 16 amino acids. V dropped 3 bases and J dropped 4; count of bases not matched to a gene: 6. Germline lookup yields CDR1 SGDLS and CDR2 YYNGEE. The CDR3 DNA reads as TGTGCCAGCAGCGGCGGACTAGCGGGAGAAAGAGAGACCCAGTACTTC. Its translation is CASSGGLAGERETQYF.

The CDR3 coding sequence is TGTGCCAGCAGCCACAATTCGGGGGGAGAGACCCAGTACTTC. Translated, it gives CASSHNSGGETQYF. The rearrangement links TRBV7-9 to TRBJ2-5, with TRBD2 identical over 7 bases. The CDR3 runs 14 residues. The V gene's germline CDR1 is SEHNR and CDR2 FQNEAQ (reference sequence). Germline trimming cut 5 bases from V and 4 bases from J; bases unmatched to any gene: 7.

The chain is built from TRBV15 and TRBJ2-3, with D possibly matching TRBD2 (7 bases). Looked up from germline, CDR1 is LNHNV and CDR2 is YYDKDF (reference sequence). V dropped 0 bases and J dropped 12 bases, with 40 bases sitting between them. The CDR3 has 22 residues. The chain's CDR3 is CATSRDRSGGRYTDTQSQGQYF. CDR3 bases: TGTGCCACCAGCAGAGACCGGTCGGGGGGCCGATACACAGATACGCAGAGCCAAGGACAGTATTTT.

The V gene is TRBV6-6, the J gene TRBJ2-3; TRBD1 matches at 11 bases. Germline lookup yields CDR1 MNHNY and CDR2 SVGAGI (reference sequence). CDR3 length equals 16 residues. V lost 4 bases and J lost 2; bases outside the gene matches: 5. CDR3 loop: CASSSGQGAPTDTQYF. CDR3 in DNA: TGTGCCAGCAGTTCTGGACAGGGGGCCCCCACAGATACGCAGTATTTT.

The CDR3 DNA follows: TGTGCCAGCAGTATTACCCCGGGGGCTTCCTACGAGCAGTACTTC. Its translation is CASSITPGASYEQYF. The chain uses TRBV27 and TRBJ2-7; D is tentatively TRBD1 or TRBD2 (6 bases each). The germline CDR1 and CDR2 sequences are MNHEY and SMNVEV (reference sequence). The CDR3 has 15 amino acids. Trimming removed 5 bases at V and 1 base at J, with 15 bases between.

The chain is built from TRBV7-2 and TRBJ2-7; 11 bases are a match to TRBD2. CDR3 length equals 16 residues. Germline CDR1 reads SGHTA; CDR2 reads FQGNSA. V dropped 5 bases and J dropped 1; count of bases not matched to a gene: 7. The CDR3 sequence: CASSQGTSGQSYEQYF. CDR3 DNA: TGTGCCAGCAGCCAGGGGACTAGCGGCCAATCCTACGAGCAGTACTTC.

This rearrangement joins TRBV2 to TRBJ1-2; D is unclear. The CDR3 contains 14 residues. Germline CDR1 SNHLY, CDR2 FYNNEI. The V gene lost 8 bases and the J gene lost 0 bases, with 13 bases spanning the gap. This CDR3 is CASGGSSPNYGYTF. In DNA, the CDR3 is TGTGCCAGCGGTGGTTCCTCACCTAACTATGGCTACACCTTC.

V gene TRBV15 combines with J gene TRBJ2-7; 11 positions match TRBD2. This CDR3 is 18 amino acids long. Looked up from germline, CDR1 is LNHNV and CDR2 is YYDKDF (reference sequence). V dropped 0 bases and J dropped 1; count of bases not matched to a gene: 8. CDR3 in DNA: TGTGCCACCAGCAGAGAACCGGAGGGACTAGCGGAGTCCTACGAGCAGTACTTC. Translating it yields CATSREPEGLAESYEQYF.

The gene calls are TRBV2 and TRBJ2-7; TRBD1 aligns across 8 bases. V shed 6 bases and J 0 bases; nucleotides not matched to a gene: 7. Germline V gene sequence: CDR1 SNHLY, CDR2 FYNNEI. This CDR3 is built from 15 residues. The CDR3 region has the DNA TGTGCCAGCAGATCGACAGGGGCCAGCTCCTACGAGCAGTACTTC. It encodes CASRSTGASSYEQYF.

The rearrangement uses TRBV7-6 and TRBJ2-3; TRBD2 aligns across 7 bases. Germline V gene sequence: CDR1 SGHVS, CDR2 FNYEAQ. The ends lost 4 bases at V and 1 base at J; junction bases unmatched: 2. CDR3 length: 14 amino acids. The CDR3: CASSYTSGTDTQYF. Written as DNA, the CDR3 is TGTGCCAGCAGCTACACTAGCGGCACAGATACGCAGTATTTT.

This clone was detected only once. The V call is TRBV19, the J call TRBJ2-1, with D unclear. Germline V lookup: CDR1 LNHDA, CDR2 SQIVND (reference sequence). V lost 3 bases and J lost 0, with 9 bases in between. This CDR3 spans 15 amino acids. The CDR3 sequence: CASSIIWGSYNEQFF. CDR3 DNA sequence: TGTGCCAGTAGTATTATATGGGGCTCCTACAATGAGCAGTTCTTC.

Comments on this clone: This same CDR3 is encoded by further DNA sequences in the sample. The J gene is TRBJ2-1, the V gene TRBV7-8; unclear D gene. Germline CDR1 reads SGHVS; CDR2 reads FQNEAQ. Trimming pared 5 bases from V and 0 bases from J, leaving 11 bases between. The CDR3 length is 15 residues. The CDR3 reads CASSLGPSSYNEQFF. The CDR3 DNA sequence: TGTGCCAGCAGCCTCGGACCTAGCTCCTACAATGAGCAGTTCTTC.

This clone showed up many times. Other DNA sequences from this sample encode an identical CDR3 as well. This chain links TRBV11-3 with TRBJ2-5, with D perhaps TRBD1 (5 bases). The V end was cut by 5 bases, the J end by 2 bases, with 15 bases between. The CDR3 spans 15 residues. Germline V CDR1 and CDR2: SGHNT, YENEEA. The CDR3 reads CASSAEQGAQETQYF. As DNA, the CDR3 is TGTGCCAGCAGCGCGGAGCAGGGTGCGCAAGAGACCCAGTACTTC.

This clone was counted between two and nine times. The genes are TRBV6-5 and TRBJ2-1, with a tentative D call TRBD2 (5 bases). The CDR3 runs to 14 residues. Trimming cost V 2 bases and J 0 bases, with 5 bases left between them. In germline, CDR1 is MNHEY, CDR2 SVGAGI. Written as DNA, the CDR3 is TGTGCCAGCAGTTACCGGGACTCCTACAATGAGCAGTTCTTC. Its translation: CASSYRDSYNEQFF.

The chain links TRBV9 to TRBJ2-3; D is uncertain. CDR1 is SGDLS and CDR2 is YYNGEE in the germline V gene. The CDR3 is 15 amino acids. V was cut by 4 bases and J by 3 bases, with 15 bases left in between. CDR3 region: CASSFGRYPTDTQYF. In DNA, the CDR3 is TGTGCCAGCAGCTTTGGACGGTACCCGACAGATACGCAGTATTTT.

The chain joins TRBV4-1 to TRBJ1-2; no firm D call. This CDR3 has 14 residues. V dropped 5 bases and J dropped 4 bases, with 14 bases sitting between them. Germline assignment: CDR1 MGHRA and CDR2 YSYEKL. CDR3 amino acids: CASSKNRKTYGYTF. For the CDR3, the DNA is TGCGCCAGCAGCAAGAACCGAAAGACCTATGGCTACACCTTC.